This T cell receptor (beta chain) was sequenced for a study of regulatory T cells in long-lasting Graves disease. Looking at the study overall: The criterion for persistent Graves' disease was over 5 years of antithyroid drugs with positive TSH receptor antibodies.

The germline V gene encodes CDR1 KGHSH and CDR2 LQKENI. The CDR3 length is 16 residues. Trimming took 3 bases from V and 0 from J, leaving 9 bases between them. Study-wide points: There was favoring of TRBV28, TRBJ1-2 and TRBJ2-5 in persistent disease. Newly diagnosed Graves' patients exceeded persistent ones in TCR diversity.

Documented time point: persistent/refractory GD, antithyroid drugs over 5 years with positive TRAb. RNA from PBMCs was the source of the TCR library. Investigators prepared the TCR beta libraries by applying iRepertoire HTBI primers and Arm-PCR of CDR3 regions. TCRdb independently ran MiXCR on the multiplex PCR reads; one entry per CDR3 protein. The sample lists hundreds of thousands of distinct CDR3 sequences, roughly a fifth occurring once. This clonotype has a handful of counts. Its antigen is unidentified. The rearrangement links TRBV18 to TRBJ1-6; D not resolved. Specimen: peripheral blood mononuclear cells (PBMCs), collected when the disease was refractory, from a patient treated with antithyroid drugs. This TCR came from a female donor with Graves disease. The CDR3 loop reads CASSPSRSSYNSPLHF. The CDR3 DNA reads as TGTGCCAGCTCACCGTCCAGGAGCTCCTATAATTCACCCCTCCACTTT.